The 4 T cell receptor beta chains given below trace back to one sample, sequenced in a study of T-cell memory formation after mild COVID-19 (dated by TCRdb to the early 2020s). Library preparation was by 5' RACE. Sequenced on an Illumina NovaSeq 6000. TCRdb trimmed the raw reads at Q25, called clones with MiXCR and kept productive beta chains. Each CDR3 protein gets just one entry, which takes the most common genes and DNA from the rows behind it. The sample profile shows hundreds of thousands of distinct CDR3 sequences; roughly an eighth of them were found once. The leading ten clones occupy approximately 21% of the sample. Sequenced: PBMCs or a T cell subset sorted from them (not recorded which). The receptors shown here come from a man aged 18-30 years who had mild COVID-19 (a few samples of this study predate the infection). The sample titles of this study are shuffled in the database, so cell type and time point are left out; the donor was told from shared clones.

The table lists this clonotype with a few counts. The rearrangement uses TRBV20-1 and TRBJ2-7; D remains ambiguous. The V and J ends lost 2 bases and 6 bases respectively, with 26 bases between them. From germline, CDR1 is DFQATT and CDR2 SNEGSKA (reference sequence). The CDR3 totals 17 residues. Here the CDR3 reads CSARKGSGPNRSAEQYF. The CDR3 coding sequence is TGCAGTGCTAGAAAGGGCTCAGGCCCAAACCGGTCCGCCGAGCAGTACTTC.

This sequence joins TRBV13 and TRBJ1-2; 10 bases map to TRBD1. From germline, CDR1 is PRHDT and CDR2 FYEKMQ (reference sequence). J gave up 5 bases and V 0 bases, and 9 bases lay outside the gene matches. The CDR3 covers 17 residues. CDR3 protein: CASSLGRIPGQGYGYTF. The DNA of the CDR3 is TGTGCCAGCAGCTTAGGAAGGATCCCGGGACAGGGGTATGGCTACACCTTC.

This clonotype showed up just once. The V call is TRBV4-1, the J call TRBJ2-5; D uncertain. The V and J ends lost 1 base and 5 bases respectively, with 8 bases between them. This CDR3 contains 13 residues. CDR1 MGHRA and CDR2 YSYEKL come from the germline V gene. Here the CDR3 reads CASSQAAVETQYF. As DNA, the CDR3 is TGCGCCAGCAGCCAAGCGGCTGTGGAGACCCAGTACTTC.

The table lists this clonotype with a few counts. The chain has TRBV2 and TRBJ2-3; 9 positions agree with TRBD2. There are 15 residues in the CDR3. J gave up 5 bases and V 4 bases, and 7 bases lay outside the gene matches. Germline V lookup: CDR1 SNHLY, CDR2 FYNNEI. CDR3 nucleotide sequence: TGTGCCAGCAGTGGTGCGGGGGGGCCTGAAGATACGCAGTATTTT. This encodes CASSGAGGPEDTQYF.